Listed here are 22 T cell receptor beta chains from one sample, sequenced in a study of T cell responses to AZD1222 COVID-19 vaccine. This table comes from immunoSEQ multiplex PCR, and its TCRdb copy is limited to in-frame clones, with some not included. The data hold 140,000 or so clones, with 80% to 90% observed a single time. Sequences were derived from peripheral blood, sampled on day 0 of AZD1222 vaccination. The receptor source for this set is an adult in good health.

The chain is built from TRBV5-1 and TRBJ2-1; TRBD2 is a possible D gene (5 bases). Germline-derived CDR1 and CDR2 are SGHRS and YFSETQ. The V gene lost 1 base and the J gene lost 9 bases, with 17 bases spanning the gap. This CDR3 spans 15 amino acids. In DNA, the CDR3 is TGCGCCAGCAGCTTGTTCACGGGCCCAGAGGGTGAGCAGTTCTTC. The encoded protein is CASSLFTGPEGEQFF.

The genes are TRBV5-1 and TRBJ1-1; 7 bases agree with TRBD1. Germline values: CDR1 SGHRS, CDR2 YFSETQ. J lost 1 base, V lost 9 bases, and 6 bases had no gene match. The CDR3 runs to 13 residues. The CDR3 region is CATGTDPNTEAFF. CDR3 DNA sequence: TGCGCCACGGGGACAGATCCGAACACTGAAGCTTTCTTT.

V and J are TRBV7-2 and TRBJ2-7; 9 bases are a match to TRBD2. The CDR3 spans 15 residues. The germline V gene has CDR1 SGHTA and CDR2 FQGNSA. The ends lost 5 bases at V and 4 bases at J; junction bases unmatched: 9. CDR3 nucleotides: TGTGCCAGCAGCCCGCCTAGCGGGGCTGAATACGAGCAGTACTTC. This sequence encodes CASSPPSGAEYEQYF.

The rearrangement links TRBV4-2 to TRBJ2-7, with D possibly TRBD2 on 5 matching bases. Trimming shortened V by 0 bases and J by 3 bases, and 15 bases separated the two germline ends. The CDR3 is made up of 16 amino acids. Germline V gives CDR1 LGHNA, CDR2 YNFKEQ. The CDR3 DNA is TGTGCCAGCAGCCAAGATCTAGGTGGACTGAACTACGAGCAGTACTTC. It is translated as CASSQDLGGLNYEQYF.

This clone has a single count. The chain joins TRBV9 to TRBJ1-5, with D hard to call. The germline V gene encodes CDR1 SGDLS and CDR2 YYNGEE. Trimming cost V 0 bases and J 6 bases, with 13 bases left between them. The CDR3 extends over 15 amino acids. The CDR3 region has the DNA TGTGCCAGCAGCGTAGATCCGGGATTGGGTCAGCCCCAGCATTTT. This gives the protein CASSVDPGLGQPQHF.

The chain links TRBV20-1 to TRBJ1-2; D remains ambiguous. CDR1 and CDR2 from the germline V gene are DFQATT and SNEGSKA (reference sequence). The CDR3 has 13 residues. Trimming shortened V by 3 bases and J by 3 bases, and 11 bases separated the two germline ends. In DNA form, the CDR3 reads TGCAGTGCTAGTAACAGTCGAGACTATGGCTACACCTTC. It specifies CSASNSRDYGYTF.

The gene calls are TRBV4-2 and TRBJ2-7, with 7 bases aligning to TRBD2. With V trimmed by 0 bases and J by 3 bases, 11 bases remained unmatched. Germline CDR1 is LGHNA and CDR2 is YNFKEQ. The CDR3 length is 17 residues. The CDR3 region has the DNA TGTGCCAGCAGCCAAGATATCGAGACTAGCAGCTTCTACGAGCAGTACTTC. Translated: CASSQDIETSSFYEQYF.

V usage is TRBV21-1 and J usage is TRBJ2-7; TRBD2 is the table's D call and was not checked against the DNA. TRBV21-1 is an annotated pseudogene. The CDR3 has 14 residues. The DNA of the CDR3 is TGTGCCAGCAGCACTTGCGGTCCCCACTACGAGCAGTACTTC. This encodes CASSTCGPHYEQYF.

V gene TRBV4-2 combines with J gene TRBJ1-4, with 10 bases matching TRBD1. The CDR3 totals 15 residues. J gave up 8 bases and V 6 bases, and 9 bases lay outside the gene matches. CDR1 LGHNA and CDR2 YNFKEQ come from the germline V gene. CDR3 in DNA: TGTGCCAGCAGTGGGACAGGGGTAACGGAGGAAAAACTGTTTTTT. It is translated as CASSGTGVTEEKLFF.

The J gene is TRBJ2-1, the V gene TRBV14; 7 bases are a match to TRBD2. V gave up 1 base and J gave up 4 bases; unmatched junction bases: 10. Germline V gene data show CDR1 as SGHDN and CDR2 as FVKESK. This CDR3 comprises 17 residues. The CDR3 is CASSQAATSRTYNEQFF. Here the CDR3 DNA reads TGTGCCAGCAGCCAAGCTGCGACTAGCAGGACTTACAATGAGCAGTTCTTC.

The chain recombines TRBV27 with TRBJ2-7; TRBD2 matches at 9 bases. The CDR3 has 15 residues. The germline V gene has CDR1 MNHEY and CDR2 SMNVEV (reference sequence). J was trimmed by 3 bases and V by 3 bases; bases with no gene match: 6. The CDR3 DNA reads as TGTGCCAGCAGTTTTTATCCTAGCGGGAACTACGAGCAGTACTTC. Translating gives CASSFYPSGNYEQYF.

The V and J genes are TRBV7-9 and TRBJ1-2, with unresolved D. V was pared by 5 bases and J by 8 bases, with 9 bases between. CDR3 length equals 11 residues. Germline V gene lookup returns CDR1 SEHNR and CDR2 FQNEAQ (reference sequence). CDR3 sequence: CASSRAGGYTF. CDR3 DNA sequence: TGTGCCAGCAGCAGGGCGGGGGGCTACACCTTC.

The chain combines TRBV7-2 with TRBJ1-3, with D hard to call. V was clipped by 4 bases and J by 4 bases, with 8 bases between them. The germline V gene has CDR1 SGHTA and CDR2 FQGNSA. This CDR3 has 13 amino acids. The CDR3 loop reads CASSSTHGNTIYF. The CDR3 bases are TGTGCCAGCAGCTCCACACACGGAAACACCATATATTTT. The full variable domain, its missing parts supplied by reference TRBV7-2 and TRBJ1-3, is GAGVSQSPSNKVTEKGKDVELRCDPISGHTALYWYRQSLGQGLEFLIYFQGNSAPDKSGLPSDRFSAERTGGSVSTLTIQRTQQEDSAVYLCASSSTHGNTIYFGEGSWLTVV.

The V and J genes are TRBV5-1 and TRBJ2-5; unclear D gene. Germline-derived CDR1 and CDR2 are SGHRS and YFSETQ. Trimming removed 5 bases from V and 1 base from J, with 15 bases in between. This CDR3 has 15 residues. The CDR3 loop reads CASRTSDGFQETQYF. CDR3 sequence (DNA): TGCGCCAGCAGAACCTCTGACGGTTTCCAAGAGACCCAGTACTTC.

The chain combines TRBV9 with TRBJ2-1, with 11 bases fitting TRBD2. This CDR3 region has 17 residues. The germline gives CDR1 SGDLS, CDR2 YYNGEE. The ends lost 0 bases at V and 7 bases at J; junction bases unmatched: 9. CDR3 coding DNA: TGTGCCAGCAGCGTAGCCATGGAGACTAGCGGGAAGAATGAGCAGTTCTTC. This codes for CASSVAMETSGKNEQFF. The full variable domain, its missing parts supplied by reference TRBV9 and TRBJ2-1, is DSGVTQTPKHLITATGQRVTLRCSPRSGDLSVYWYQQSLDQGLQFLIQYYNGEERAKGNILERFSAQQFPDLHSELNLSSLELGDSALYFCASSVAMETSGKNEQFFGPGTRLTVL.

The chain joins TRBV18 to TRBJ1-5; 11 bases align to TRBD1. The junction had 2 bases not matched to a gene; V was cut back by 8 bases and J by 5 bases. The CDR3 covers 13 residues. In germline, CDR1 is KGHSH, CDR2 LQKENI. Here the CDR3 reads CASRTGGDQPQHF. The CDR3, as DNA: TGTGCCAGCCGGACAGGGGGCGATCAGCCCCAGCATTTT. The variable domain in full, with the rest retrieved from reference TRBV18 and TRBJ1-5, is NAGVMQNPRHLVRRRGQEARLRCSPMKGHSHVYWYRQLPEEGLKFMVYLQKENIIDESGMPKERFSAEFPKEGPSILRIQQVVRGDSAAYFCASRTGGDQPQHFGDGTRLSIL.

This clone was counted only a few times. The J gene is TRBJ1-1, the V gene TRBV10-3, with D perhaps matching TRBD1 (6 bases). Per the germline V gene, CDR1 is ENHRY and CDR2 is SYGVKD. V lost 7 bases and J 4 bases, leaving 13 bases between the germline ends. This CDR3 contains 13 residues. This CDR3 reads CAIKGGSGTEAFF. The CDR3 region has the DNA TGTGCCATCAAAGGGGGTTCGGGCACTGAAGCTTTCTTT.

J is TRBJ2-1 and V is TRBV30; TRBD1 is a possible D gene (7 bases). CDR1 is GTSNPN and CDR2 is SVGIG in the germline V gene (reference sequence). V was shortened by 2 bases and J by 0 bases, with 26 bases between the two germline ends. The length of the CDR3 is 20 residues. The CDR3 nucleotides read TGTGCCTGGAGTCGACCCCTGGCAGGGGGGATATCGAGCTCCTACAATGAGCAGTTCTTC. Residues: CAWSRPLAGGISSSYNEQFF.

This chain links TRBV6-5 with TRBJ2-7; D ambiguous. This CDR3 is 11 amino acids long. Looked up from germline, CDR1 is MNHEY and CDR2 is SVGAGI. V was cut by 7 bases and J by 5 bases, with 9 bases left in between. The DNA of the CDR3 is TGTGCCAGCACGGCGGTCCACGAGCAGTACTTC. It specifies CASTAVHEQYF.

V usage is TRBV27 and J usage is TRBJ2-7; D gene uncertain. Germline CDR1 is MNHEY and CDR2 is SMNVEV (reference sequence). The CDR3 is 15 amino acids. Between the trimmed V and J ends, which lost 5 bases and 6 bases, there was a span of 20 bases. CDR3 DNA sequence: TGTGCCAGCAGTCCCCGGCCGAAAATGGGTCCCGAGCAGTACTTC. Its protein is CASSPRPKMGPEQYF.

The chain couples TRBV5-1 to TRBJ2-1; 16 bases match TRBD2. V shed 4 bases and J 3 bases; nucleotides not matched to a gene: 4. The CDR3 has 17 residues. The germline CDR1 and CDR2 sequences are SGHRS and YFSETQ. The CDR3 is CASSTGTSGRDYNEQFF. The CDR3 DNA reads TGCGCCAGCAGCACAGGGACTAGCGGGAGGGACTACAATGAGCAGTTCTTC.

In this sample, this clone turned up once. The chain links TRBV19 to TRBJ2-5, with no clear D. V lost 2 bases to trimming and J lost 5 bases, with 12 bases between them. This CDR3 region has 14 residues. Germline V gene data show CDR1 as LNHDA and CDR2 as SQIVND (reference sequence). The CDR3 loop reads CASSIRRAGETQYF. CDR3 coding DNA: TGTGCCAGTAGTATACGGAGAGCAGGCGAGACCCAGTACTTC.